This T cell receptor beta chain was captured by sequencing in a study of breast tumors, draining lymph nodes, adjacent tissues. From the multiplex PCR reads, TCRdb called clonotypes with MiXCR, one entry per CDR3 protein. This sample carries about 100,000 distinct CDR3 sequences, 21% of them seen once, and the ten largest clones take less than 1.5%. Notes on this clonotype: Its antigen is not known. The junction and the germline gene differ at one end; a read error may be behind it.

CDR3 length equals 13 residues. Germline V gene data show CDR1 as MNHNS and CDR2 as SASEGT. The lymph nodes were axillary draining lymph nodes from breast cancer patients. Points from the study as a whole: Tumor TCR diversity was below lymph nodes but above nontumor tissue. Data only fit, rather than demonstrated, lymph node origin of most tumor T cells.

Sequenced input: axillary lymph node tissue. The sequence came from a female donor with breast cancer. Some clones in this sample may be carry-over from other donors' samples. The chain joins TRBV6-1 to TRBJ2-7; 7 positions match TRBD1. The CDR3 nucleotides read TGTGCCAGCCAGACAGGGAGAATATACGGGCAGTACTTC. It codes for CASQTGRIYGQYF.